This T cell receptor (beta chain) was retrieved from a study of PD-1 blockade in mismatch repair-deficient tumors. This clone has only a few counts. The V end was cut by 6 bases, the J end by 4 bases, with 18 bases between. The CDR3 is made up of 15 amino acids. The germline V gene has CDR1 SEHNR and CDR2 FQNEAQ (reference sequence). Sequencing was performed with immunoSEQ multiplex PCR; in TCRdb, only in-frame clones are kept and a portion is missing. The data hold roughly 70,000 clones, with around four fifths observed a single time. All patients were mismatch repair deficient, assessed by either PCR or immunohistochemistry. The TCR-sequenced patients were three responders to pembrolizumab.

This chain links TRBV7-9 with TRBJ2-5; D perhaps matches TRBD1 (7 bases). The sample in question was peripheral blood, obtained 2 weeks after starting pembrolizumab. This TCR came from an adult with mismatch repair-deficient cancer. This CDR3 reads CASSLRGVWLETQYF. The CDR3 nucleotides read TGTGCCAGCAGTCTCAGGGGGGTGTGGTTAGAGACCCAGTACTTC. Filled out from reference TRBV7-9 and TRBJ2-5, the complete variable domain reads DTGVSQNPRHKITKRGQNVTFRCDPISEHNRLYWYRQTLGQGPEFLTYFQNEAQLEKSRLLSDRFSAERPKGSFSTLEIQRTEQGDSAMYLCASSLRGVWLETQYFGPGTRLLVL.